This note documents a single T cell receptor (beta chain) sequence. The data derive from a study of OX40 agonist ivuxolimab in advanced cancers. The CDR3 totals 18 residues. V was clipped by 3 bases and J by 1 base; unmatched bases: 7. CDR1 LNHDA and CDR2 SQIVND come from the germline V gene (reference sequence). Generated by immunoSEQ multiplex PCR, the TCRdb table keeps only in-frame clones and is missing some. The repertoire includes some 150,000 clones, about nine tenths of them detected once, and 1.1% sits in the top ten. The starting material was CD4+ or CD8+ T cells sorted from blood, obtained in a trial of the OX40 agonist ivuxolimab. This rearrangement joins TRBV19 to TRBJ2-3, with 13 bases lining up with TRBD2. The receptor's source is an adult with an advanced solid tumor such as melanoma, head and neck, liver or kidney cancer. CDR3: CASSIVVGLAGGTDTQYF. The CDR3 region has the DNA TGTGCCAGTAGTATTGTGGTAGGACTAGCGGGAGGCACAGATACGCAGTATTTT.